Below, one TCR beta chain is given with its context. TCRdb's table, derived via immunoSEQ multiplex PCR, lists solely in-frame clones and lacks some. The table has almost 550,000 clones, around three quarters seen once. This sample was included in a study of shared T cell receptors in the human thymus. Germline V gene sequence: CDR1 MNHEY, CDR2 SMNVEV (reference sequence). The V gene end was trimmed by 6 bases and the J gene end by 0 bases; junction bases not matched to a gene: 8. The CDR3 totals 17 residues. These data were also filed under a second study, of human thymus T cells. That source notes: Resections removed during corrective heart surgery provided the thymus tissue used. Thymic and blood repertoires appeared to carry a bias in their V and J gene usage. Thymic repertoires of unrelated individuals were reported in related research to overlap highly.

The specimen was thymocytes. The V call is TRBV27, the J call TRBJ2-1; 10 bases are a match to TRBD2. The TCR sequence derives from a boy in the first two years of life with a congenital heart defect. The CDR3 coding sequence is TGTGCCAGCAGCCCCACTAGCGGGGACCGCTCCTACAATGAGCAGTTCTTC. It specifies CASSPTSGDRSYNEQFF.